What follows are 25 T cell receptor beta chains derived from one specimen sequenced in a study of cytotoxic CD8 clonotypes in ibrutinib-treated CLL. Some clones are missing from TCRdb's copy, which holds only in-frame ones; the method was immunoSEQ multiplex PCR. Of under 200,000 clones listed, roughly 77% are singletons. The material sequenced was PBMCs, taken after 12 months of ibrutinib treatment. Receptor source: a human donor with chronic lymphocytic leukemia.

The chain links TRBV7-9 to TRBJ1-4, with D hard to call. CDR1 and CDR2 (germline): SEHNR, FQNEAQ (reference sequence). This CDR3 has 14 amino acids. V lost 1 base, J lost 4 bases, and 7 bases lay in between. Here the CDR3 reads CASSLDRRNEKLFF. The CDR3 nucleotides are TGTGCCAGCAGCTTAGACCGGCGTAATGAAAAACTGTTTTTT.

The J gene is TRBJ1-5, the V gene TRBV30, with D possibly TRBD1 on 6 matching bases. In germline, CDR1 is GTSNPN, CDR2 SVGIG (reference sequence). The CDR3 covers 14 residues. The ends were cut back, 8 bases at V and 3 bases at J, with 17 bases in the middle. CDR3 region: CALATGKANQPQHF. As DNA, the CDR3 is TGTGCCCTCGCAACAGGGAAAGCCAATCAGCCCCAGCATTTT.

The rearrangement joins TRBV5-1 to TRBJ2-3; D could derive from TRBD1 or TRBD2 (5 bases each). Trimming stripped 5 bases from V and 0 bases from J, with 10 bases between. Germline V gives CDR1 SGHRS, CDR2 YFSETQ. The CDR3 spans 14 residues. As DNA, the CDR3 is TGCGCCAGCAGATCCGGGGCTAGCACAGATACGCAGTATTTT. Protein: CASRSGASTDTQYF.

This chain links TRBV7-2 with TRBJ1-5; 8 nucleotides match TRBD1. Germline trimming cut 5 bases from V and 6 bases from J; bases unmatched to any gene: 18. This CDR3 region has 18 residues. The germline CDR1 and CDR2 sequences are SGHTA and FQGNSA. The CDR3 DNA follows: TGTGCCAGCAGCCCTCAGGCAGGGGGCATGTTTATAGGTCAGCCCCAGCATTTT. It is translated as CASSPQAGGMFIGQPQHF.

The rearrangement joins TRBV7-2 to TRBJ2-1; 7 positions match TRBD2. The germline gives CDR1 SGHTA, CDR2 FQGNSA. CDR3 length: 19 residues. With V trimmed by 5 bases and J by 6 bases, 22 bases remained unmatched. The CDR3 DNA follows: TGTGCCAGCAGCCCTCGGGGAGGCGGGGGTGCTGGGCCGGCCAATGAGCAGTTCTTC. This sequence encodes CASSPRGGGGAGPANEQFF.

The chain couples TRBV6-5 to TRBJ2-1, with 10 bases fitting TRBD2. Looked up from germline, CDR1 is MNHEY and CDR2 is SVGAGI. This CDR3 spans 15 amino acids. Trimming at V came to 7 bases and at J to 7 bases, leaving 10 bases not matched to a gene. CDR3 protein: CASKSRLAGGNEQFF. In DNA form, the CDR3 reads TGTGCCAGCAAATCCCGACTAGCGGGTGGTAATGAGCAGTTCTTC.

This rearrangement joins TRBV27 to TRBJ2-5, with D possibly being TRBD1 (5 bases). CDR3 length: 13 residues. V was shortened by 2 bases and J by 1 base, with 5 bases between the two germline ends. Per germline, CDR1 MNHEY and CDR2 SMNVEV (reference sequence). The CDR3 region is CASSLRGQETQYF. CDR3 nucleotides: TGTGCCAGCAGTTTAAGGGGCCAAGAGACCCAGTACTTC.

This clone was recorded a few times. The chain uses TRBV28 and TRBJ1-2; 9 bases map to TRBD1. Per the germline V gene, CDR1 is MDHEN and CDR2 is SYDVKM. With V trimmed by 5 bases and J by 7 bases, 8 bases remained unmatched. The CDR3 runs to 14 residues. Here the CDR3 DNA reads TGTGCCAGCAGTACGACCACAGGGGGCTTTGGCTACACCTTC. Protein sequence: CASSTTTGGFGYTF.

This chain's CDR3 is CASSMGLRSTNEQFF. CDR3 DNA sequence: TGTGCCAGCAGCATGGGACTCCGCTCAACCAATGAGCAGTTCTTC. The chain links TRBV5-8 to TRBJ2-1, with D perhaps matching TRBD2 (6 bases). Germline V gene sequence: CDR1 SGHTS, CDR2 YDEGEE. The ends were cut back, 4 bases at V and 6 bases at J, with 17 bases in the middle. The CDR3 contains 15 residues. Using reference TRBV5-8 and TRBJ2-1 for the parts outside the CDR3, the full variable domain is EAGVTQSPTHLIKTRGQQATLRCSPISGHTSVYWYQQALGLGLQFLLWYDEGEERNRGNFPPRFSGRQFPNYSSELNVNALELEDSALYLCASSMGLRSTNEQFFGPGTRLTVL.

The chain carries TRBV7-8 and TRBJ2-7, with D perhaps TRBD1 (6 bases). The CDR3 spans 14 residues. The V end lost 4 bases, the J end lost 4 bases, and 14 bases lay between the germline ends. The germline V gene has CDR1 SGHVS and CDR2 FQNEAQ. CDR3 DNA sequence: TGTGCCAGCAGCTCAGGGGCAGGGGCATACGAGCAGTACTTC. The encoded protein is CASSSGAGAYEQYF. The entire variable domain, with the rest obtained from reference TRBV7-8 and TRBJ2-7, is as follows: GAGVSQSPRYKVAKRGQDVALRCDPISGHVSLFWYQQALGQGPEFLTYFQNEAQLDKSGLPSDRFFAERPEGSVSTLKIQRTQQEDSAVYLCASSSGAGAYEQYFGPGTRLTVT.

The chain is built from TRBV28 and TRBJ2-3; perhaps D is TRBD1 or TRBD2 (5 bases each). V lost 2 bases to trimming and J lost 6 bases, with 15 bases between them. CDR3 length: 15 residues. Germline CDR1 reads MDHEN; CDR2 reads SYDVKM. CDR3 DNA sequence: TGTGCCAGCAGTTTACCCGGTCCGGGGCGGGATACGCAGTATTTT. Its protein is CASSLPGPGRDTQYF.

This sequence joins TRBV6-5 and TRBJ2-7, with TRBD1 identical over 7 bases. Germline CDR1 is MNHEY and CDR2 is SVGAGI. The CDR3 runs to 14 residues. The V and J ends lost 5 bases and 3 bases, in that order; junction bases with no gene match: 7. The CDR3 reads CASSRQGRNYEQYF. The CDR3 bases are TGTGCCAGCAGTCGACAGGGAAGGAACTACGAGCAGTACTTC.

The chain has TRBV23-1 and TRBJ2-2; 7 positions agree with TRBD1. TRBV23-1 counts as an open reading frame of uncertain function. V trimming: 6 bases; J trimming: 4 bases; junction bases outside the gene matches: 11. The CDR3 contains 16 residues. CDR3 in amino acids: CASRNAGGVGTGELFF. The CDR3 nucleotides read TGCGCCAGCAGGAACGCAGGGGGTGTTGGCACCGGGGAGCTGTTTTTT.

This chain joins TRBV6-5 and TRBJ1-1; D is ambiguous. CDR3 length: 12 residues. V was cut by 4 bases and J by 11 bases, with 14 bases left in between. Germline V gives CDR1 MNHEY, CDR2 SVGAGI. The CDR3 is CASSSTAGRAFF. CDR3 bases: TGTGCCAGCAGTTCCACGGCGGGAAGGGCTTTCTTT.

The rearrangement uses TRBV6-6 and TRBJ1-1; 9 bases match TRBD1. The V segment lost 8 bases and the J segment 6 bases; nucleotides outside the gene matches: 10. The germline V gene encodes CDR1 MNHNY and CDR2 SVGAGI (reference sequence). The CDR3 runs to 14 residues. The CDR3 DNA is TGTGCCAGCCGTTTAGGACAGGGGAGCGCTGAAGCTTTCTTT. This translates into CASRLGQGSAEAFF.

This sequence joins TRBV2 and TRBJ2-7, with D perhaps TRBD1 (6 bases). This CDR3 comprises 12 residues. Germline V gives CDR1 SNHLY, CDR2 FYNNEI. The V end lost 5 bases, the J end lost 3 bases, and 8 bases lay between the germline ends. CDR3 bases: TGTGCCAGCAGTCTACAGGGCTACGAGCAGTACTTC. Residues: CASSLQGYEQYF.

The chain couples TRBV28 to TRBJ2-7; 10 bases map to TRBD1. The CDR3 has 13 amino acids. V shed 5 bases, J shed 4 bases, and the junction held 2 bases outside the gene matches. In germline, CDR1 is MDHEN, CDR2 SYDVKM. CDR3 DNA sequence: TGTGCCAGCAGTCAGGGACAGGGGTACGAGCAGTACTTC. This encodes CASSQGQGYEQYF.

The chain joins TRBV5-4 to TRBJ1-2; 7 bases are shared with TRBD1. V gave up 0 bases and J gave up 1 base; unmatched junction bases: 3. The CDR3 consists of 15 residues. CDR1 is SGHNT and CDR2 is YYREEE in the germline V gene (reference sequence). CDR3 in DNA: TGTGCCAGCAGCTTGGTGGACAGGTATAACTATGGCTACACCTTC. Translating it yields CASSLVDRYNYGYTF.

This clone was observed a handful of times. V gene TRBV30 combines with J gene TRBJ2-3; TRBD2 agrees at 7 bases. Looked up from germline, CDR1 is GTSNPN and CDR2 is SVGIG (reference sequence). V was clipped by 5 bases and J by 1 base; unmatched bases: 24. This CDR3 contains 20 residues. As DNA, the CDR3 is TGTGCCTGGGGGAAACGATGGGGAGGGGAACTACCCCCCCGCACAGATACGCAGTATTTT. It is translated as CAWGKRWGGELPPRTDTQYF.

The gene calls are TRBV18 and TRBJ2-1; 7 bases map to TRBD1. The CDR3 is 16 amino acids. The junction had 11 bases not matched to a gene; V was cut back by 3 bases and J by 6 bases. Germline-derived CDR1 and CDR2 are KGHSH and LQKENI. The CDR3 protein is CASSPALDRISNEQFF. CDR3 nucleotides: TGTGCCAGCTCACCTGCGTTGGACAGGATATCCAATGAGCAGTTCTTC.

This chain links TRBV7-2 with TRBJ2-5, with no clear D. The length of the CDR3 is 11 residues. Trimming took 2 bases from V and 7 from J, leaving 5 bases between them. Germline V lookup: CDR1 SGHTA, CDR2 FQGNSA. CDR3 nucleotides: TGTGCCAGCAGCTTATTAGGGACCCAGTACTTC. Protein: CASSLLGTQYF.

This chain links TRBV5-6 with TRBJ2-1, with D uncertain. This CDR3 is built from 15 residues. Trimming removed 4 bases from V and 4 bases from J, with 15 bases in between. Germline CDR1 reads SGHDT; CDR2 reads YYEEEE. CDR3 amino acids: CASSRTTPYYNEQFF. The CDR3 DNA reads TGTGCCAGCAGCCGAACTACACCATATTACAATGAGCAGTTCTTC.

The chain has TRBV13 and TRBJ2-7; D is possibly TRBD1 (5 bases). V was clipped by 2 bases and J by 3 bases, with 8 bases between them. The CDR3 covers 13 residues. Germline CDR1 PRHDT, CDR2 FYEKMQ (reference sequence). The CDR3 spells CASSLLGVYEQYF. For the CDR3, the DNA is TGTGCCAGCAGCTTACTAGGGGTCTACGAGCAGTACTTC.

The rearrangement uses TRBV19 and TRBJ1-2; D gene ambiguous. Germline V CDR1 and CDR2: LNHDA, SQIVND (reference sequence). The CDR3 consists of 15 residues. Deletions cut 6 bases from V and 0 bases from J, with 14 bases between. CDR3 protein: CASRYQGGANYGYTF. The DNA for the CDR3 is TGTGCCAGTAGATACCAAGGCGGGGCTAACTATGGCTACACCTTC.

The chain employs TRBV4-1 and TRBJ1-5; tentative D call: TRBD1 (5 bases). CDR3 length: 14 amino acids. Germline CDR1 reads MGHRA; CDR2 reads YSYEKL. V gave up 3 bases and J gave up 4 bases, with 10 bases separating them. CDR3 sequence (DNA): TGCGCCAGCAGCCAGGCAGGGAGTAATCAGCCCCAGCATTTT. Translating gives CASSQAGSNQPQHF.